The subject of this entry is one T cell receptor (beta chain). Its specificity is not known. This sample is part of a study of CD8 T cells in ankylosing spondylitis. Study findings and constraints: Certain motif variants had earlier been reported in reactive arthritis synovial fluid and blood. Typical of ankylosing spondylitis blood, it appeared, was a TCR beta motif of under 10 highly homologous variants.

TCRdb independently ran MiXCR on the 5' RACE reads; one entry per CDR3 protein. The data show under 150,000 distinct CDR3 sequences, 17% seen once. Trimming pared 5 bases from V and 1 base from J, leaving 9 bases between. This CDR3 has 14 residues. Sequencing used blood, either unsorted or a sorted T cell fraction (not recorded which). J is TRBJ2-4 and V is TRBV12-3 or TRBV12-4, with D perhaps matching TRBD1 (5 bases). The TCR comes from a male donor with ankylosing spondylitis. CDR3 coding DNA: TGTGCCAGCAGTCAGGGCCCCGCCAAAAACATTCAGTACTTC. It specifies CASSQGPAKNIQYF.